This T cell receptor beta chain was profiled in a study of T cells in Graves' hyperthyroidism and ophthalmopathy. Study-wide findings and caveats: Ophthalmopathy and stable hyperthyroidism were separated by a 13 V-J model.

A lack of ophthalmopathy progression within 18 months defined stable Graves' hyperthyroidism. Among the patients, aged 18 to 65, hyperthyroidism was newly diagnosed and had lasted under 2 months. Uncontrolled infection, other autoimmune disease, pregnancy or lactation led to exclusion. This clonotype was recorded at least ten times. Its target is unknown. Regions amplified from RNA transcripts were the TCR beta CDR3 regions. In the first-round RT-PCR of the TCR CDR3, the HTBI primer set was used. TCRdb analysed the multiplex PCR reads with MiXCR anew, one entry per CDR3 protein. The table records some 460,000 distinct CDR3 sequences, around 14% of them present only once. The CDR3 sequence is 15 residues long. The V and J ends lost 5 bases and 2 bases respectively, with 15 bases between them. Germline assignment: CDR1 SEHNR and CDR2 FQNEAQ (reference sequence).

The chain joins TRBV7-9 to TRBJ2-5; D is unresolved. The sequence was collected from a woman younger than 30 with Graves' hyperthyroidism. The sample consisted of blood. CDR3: CASSRTGGSQETQYF. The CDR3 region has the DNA TGTGCCAGCAGCAGGACCGGCGGCAGTCAAGAGACCCAGTACTTC.